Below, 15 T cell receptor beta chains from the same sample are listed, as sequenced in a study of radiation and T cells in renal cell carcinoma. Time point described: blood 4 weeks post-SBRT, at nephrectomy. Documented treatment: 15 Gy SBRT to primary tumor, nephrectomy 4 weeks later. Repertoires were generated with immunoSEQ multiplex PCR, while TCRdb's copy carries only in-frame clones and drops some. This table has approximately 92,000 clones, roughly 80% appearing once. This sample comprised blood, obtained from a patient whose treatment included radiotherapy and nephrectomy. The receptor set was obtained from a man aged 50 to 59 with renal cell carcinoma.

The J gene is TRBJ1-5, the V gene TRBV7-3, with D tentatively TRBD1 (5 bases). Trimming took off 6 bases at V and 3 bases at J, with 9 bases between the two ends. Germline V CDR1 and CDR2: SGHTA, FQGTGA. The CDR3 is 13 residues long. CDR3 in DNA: TGTGCCAGCAGTTTGACAGCCAATCAGCCCCAGCATTTT. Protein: CASSLTANQPQHF.

CDR3 protein: CASSSPLRAGEQYF. The DNA of the CDR3 is TGTGCCAGCAGTTCTCCGCTCCGCGCAGGGGAGCAGTACTTC. This sequence joins TRBV27 and TRBJ2-7; tentative D call: TRBD1 (5 bases). The V gene lost 4 bases and the J gene lost 7 bases, with 17 bases spanning the gap. CDR3 length: 14 residues. From germline, CDR1 is MNHEY and CDR2 SMNVEV (reference sequence).

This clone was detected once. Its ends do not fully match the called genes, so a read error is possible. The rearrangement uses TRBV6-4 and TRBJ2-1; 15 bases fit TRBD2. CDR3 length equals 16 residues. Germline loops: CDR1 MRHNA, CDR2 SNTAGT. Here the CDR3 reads CASSDSGLAGGNKQFF. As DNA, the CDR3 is TGTGCCAGCAGTGACTCGGGACTAGCGGGGGGCAATAAGCAGTTCTTC.

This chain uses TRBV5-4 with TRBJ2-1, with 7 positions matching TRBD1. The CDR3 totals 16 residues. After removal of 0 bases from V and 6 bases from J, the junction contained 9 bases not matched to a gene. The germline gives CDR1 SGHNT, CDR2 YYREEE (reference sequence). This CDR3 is CASSLARQGALNEQFF. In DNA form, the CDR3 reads TGTGCCAGCAGCTTGGCTAGACAGGGAGCCCTCAATGAGCAGTTCTTC.

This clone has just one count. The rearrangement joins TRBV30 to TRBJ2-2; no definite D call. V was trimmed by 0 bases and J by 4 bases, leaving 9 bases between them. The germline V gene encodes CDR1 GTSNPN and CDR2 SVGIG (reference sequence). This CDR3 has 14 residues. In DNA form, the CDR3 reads TGTGCCTGGAGTGTAACTGAAATCACCGGGGAGCTGTTTTTT. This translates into CAWSVTEITGELFF.

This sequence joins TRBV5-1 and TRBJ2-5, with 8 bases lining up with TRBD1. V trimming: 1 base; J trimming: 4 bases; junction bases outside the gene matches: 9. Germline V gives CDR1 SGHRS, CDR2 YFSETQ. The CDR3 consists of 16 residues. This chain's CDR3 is CASSLYRQDRGETQYF. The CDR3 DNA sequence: TGCGCCAGCAGCTTGTACCGCCAAGACAGGGGAGAGACCCAGTACTTC.

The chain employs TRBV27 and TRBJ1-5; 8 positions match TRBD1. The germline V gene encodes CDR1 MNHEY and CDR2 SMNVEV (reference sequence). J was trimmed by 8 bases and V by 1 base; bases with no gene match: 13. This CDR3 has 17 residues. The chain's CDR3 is CASSLFPPTGEIEPQHF. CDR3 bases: TGTGCCAGCAGTTTATTTCCCCCGACAGGGGAAATTGAGCCCCAGCATTTT.

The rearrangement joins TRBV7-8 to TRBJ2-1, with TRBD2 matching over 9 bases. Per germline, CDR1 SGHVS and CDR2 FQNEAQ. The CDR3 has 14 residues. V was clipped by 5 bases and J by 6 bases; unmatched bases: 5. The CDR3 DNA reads TGTGCCAGCAGCGGGACTAGCTACTCCAATGAGCAGTTCTTC. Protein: CASSGTSYSNEQFF. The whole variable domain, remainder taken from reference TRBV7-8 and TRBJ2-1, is GAGVSQSPRYKVAKRGQDVALRCDPISGHVSLFWYQQALGQGPEFLTYFQNEAQLDKSGLPSDRFFAERPEGSVSTLKIQRTQQEDSAVYLCASSGTSYSNEQFFGPGTRLTVL.

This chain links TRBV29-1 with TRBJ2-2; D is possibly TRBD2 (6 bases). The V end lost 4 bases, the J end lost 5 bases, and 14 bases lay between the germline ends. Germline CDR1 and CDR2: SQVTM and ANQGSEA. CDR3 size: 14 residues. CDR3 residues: CSVGSGVGTGELFF. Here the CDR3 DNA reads TGCAGCGTTGGGTCGGGAGTCGGGACCGGGGAGCTGTTTTTT.

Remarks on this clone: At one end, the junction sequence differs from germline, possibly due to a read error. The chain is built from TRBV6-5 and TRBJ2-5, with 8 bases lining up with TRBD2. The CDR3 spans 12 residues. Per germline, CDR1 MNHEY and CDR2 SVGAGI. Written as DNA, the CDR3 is TGTGCCAGCAGTTCTCGCGGGAGGACCTCTCACTTC. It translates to CASSSRGRTSHF.

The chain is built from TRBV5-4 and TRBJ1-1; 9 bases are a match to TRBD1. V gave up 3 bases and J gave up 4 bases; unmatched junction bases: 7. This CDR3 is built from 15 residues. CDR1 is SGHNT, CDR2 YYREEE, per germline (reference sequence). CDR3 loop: CASSSKQGAVTEAFF. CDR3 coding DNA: TGTGCCAGCAGCTCTAAACAGGGGGCGGTCACTGAAGCTTTCTTT.

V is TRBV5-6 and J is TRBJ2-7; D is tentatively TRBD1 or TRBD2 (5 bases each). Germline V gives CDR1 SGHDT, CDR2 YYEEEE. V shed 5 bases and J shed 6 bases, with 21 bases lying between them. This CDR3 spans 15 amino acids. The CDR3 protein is CASRPGPRELIEQYF. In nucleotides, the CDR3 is TGTGCCAGCAGGCCGGGACCCCGTGAGTTGATCGAGCAGTACTTC.

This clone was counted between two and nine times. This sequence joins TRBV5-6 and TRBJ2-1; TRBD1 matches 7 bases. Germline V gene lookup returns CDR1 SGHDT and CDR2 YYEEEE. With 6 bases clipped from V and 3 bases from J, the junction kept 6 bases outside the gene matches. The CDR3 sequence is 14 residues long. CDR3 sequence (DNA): TGTGCCAGCAACCCCGGGACAGTCTACAATGAGCAGTTCTTC. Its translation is CASNPGTVYNEQFF.

Written as DNA, the CDR3 is TGTGCCAGCAGTTTACGGCTCACGCACCTGACAAACTATGGCTACACCTTC. Its translation: CASSLRLTHLTNYGYTF. This chain links TRBV27 with TRBJ1-2; D is ambiguous. Germline V lookup: CDR1 MNHEY, CDR2 SMNVEV (reference sequence). This CDR3 spans 17 amino acids. V gave up 2 bases and J gave up 2 bases, with 18 bases separating them.

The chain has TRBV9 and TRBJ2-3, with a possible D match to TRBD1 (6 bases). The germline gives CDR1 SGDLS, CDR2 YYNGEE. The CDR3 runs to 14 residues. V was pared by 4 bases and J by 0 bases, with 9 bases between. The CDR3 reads CASSLQGSTDTQYF. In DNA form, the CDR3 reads TGTGCCAGCAGCCTCCAGGGGAGCACAGATACGCAGTATTTT.